Presented here are 17 T cell receptor beta chains from one specimen sequenced in a study of cytomegalovirus exposure and HLA in healthy donors. The PCR ran on 60 Vbeta and 13 Jbeta primers. The protocol was immunoSEQ multiplex PCR, while the TCRdb copy is restricted to in-frame clones and leaves out a portion. The sample records fewer than 200,000 clones, 65% to 80% being singletons. The sequenced material came from PBMCs. The receptors were sampled from a man aged 40-50 years in good health and CMV-seronegative.

This chain connects TRBV11-2 to TRBJ2-7; D call uncertain. The CDR3 sequence is 15 residues long. V lost 2 bases and J 0 bases, leaving 11 bases between the germline ends. Germline-derived CDR1 and CDR2 are SGHAT and FQNNGV. The CDR3 DNA sequence: TGTGCCAGCAGCTTATCTCCGGTTGGCTCCTACGAGCAGTACTTC. Encoded protein: CASSLSPVGSYEQYF.

This chain connects TRBV5-4 to TRBJ1-1; no clear D. Between the trimmed V and J ends, which lost 1 base and 4 bases, there was a span of 11 bases. CDR1 is SGHNT, CDR2 YYREEE, per germline (reference sequence). This CDR3 is 14 amino acids long. The CDR3 loop is CASSLRVEGTEAFF. The CDR3, as DNA: TGTGCCAGCAGCTTGAGGGTTGAGGGCACTGAAGCTTTCTTT.

V gene TRBV13 combines with J gene TRBJ2-1, with TRBD2 matching over 16 bases. The CDR3 is 16 amino acids. In germline, CDR1 is PRHDT, CDR2 FYEKMQ (reference sequence). J gave up 13 bases and V 5 bases, and 11 bases lay outside the gene matches. This CDR3 reads CASSQGGLAGGPGQFF. CDR3 coding DNA: TGTGCCAGCAGCCAAGGGGGACTAGCGGGAGGGCCTGGTCAGTTCTTC.

V usage is TRBV7-6 and J usage is TRBJ1-4; 7 bases line up with TRBD1. Germline loops: CDR1 SGHVS, CDR2 FNYEAQ. V shed 3 bases, J shed 5 bases, and the junction held 6 bases outside the gene matches. The CDR3 extends over 15 amino acids. This CDR3 is CASSFAGTENEKLFF. In nucleotides, the CDR3 is TGTGCCAGCAGCTTCGCCGGGACAGAGAATGAAAAACTGTTTTTT.

V is TRBV4-3 and J is TRBJ2-7; 8 bases are a match to TRBD1. CDR3 length: 16 residues. V shed 1 base and J 2 bases; nucleotides not matched to a gene: 7. Germline CDR1 reads LGHNA; CDR2 reads YSLEER. The CDR3 is CASSQGNRGFAYEQYF. CDR3 DNA sequence: TGCGCCAGCAGCCAAGGAAACAGGGGGTTCGCCTACGAGCAGTACTTC.

This clone was detected only a few times. The rearrangement uses TRBV5-1 and TRBJ2-2, with TRBD2 identical over 12 bases. This CDR3 spans 19 amino acids. Germline assignment: CDR1 SGHRS and CDR2 YFSETQ. After removal of 3 bases from V and 4 bases from J, the junction contained 13 bases not matched to a gene. The CDR3 nucleotides read TGCGCCAGCAGCTCGCCGCTTTGGGCTAGCGGGAGGGCCACCGGGGAGCTGTTTTTT. Protein product: CASSSPLWASGRATGELFF.

Concerning this clone: The junction departs from germline at one end; a sequencing error may be responsible. The CDR3 loop reads CASTLAGTYEQYF. As DNA, the CDR3 is TGTGCCAGCACTTTAGCGGGGACTTACGAGCAGTACTTC. The chain recombines TRBV28 with TRBJ2-7, with TRBD2 matching over 8 bases. The CDR3 length is 13 residues. Germline loops: CDR1 MDHEN, CDR2 SYDVKM.

This clone was seen a handful of times. The chain couples TRBV1 to TRBJ2-1; the table's D call, TRBD2, was not checked against the DNA. TRBV1 is designated a pseudogene. This CDR3 contains 20 residues. DNA for the CDR3: TGCACCAGCAGCCCGTCGTTTGTGGGGGGGATGTCCGTAGGTATCAATGAGCAGTTCTTC. It encodes CTSSPSFVGGMSVGINEQFF.

In this sample, this clone turned up once. This chain joins TRBV27 and TRBJ2-5, with 11 bases lining up with TRBD1. The DNA matches TRBJ2-7 better at its end, which makes the J call doubtful. The germline CDR1 and CDR2 sequences are MNHEY and SMNVEV (reference sequence). The CDR3 has 16 residues. CDR3 DNA sequence: TGTGCCAGCAGCTGGACAGGGGGCAAGCTGGTCTACGAGCAGTACTTC. Protein sequence: CASSWTGGKLVYEQYF.

As regards this clone: One end of the junction fails to match germline, which may point to a read error. CDR3 bases: TGTTCCAGCAGCTTAGTCACAGGGGACGGCACTGAAGCTTTCTTT. It encodes CSSSLVTGDGTEAFF. The J gene is TRBJ1-1, the V gene TRBV7-9; 7 nucleotides align to TRBD1. Germline V gene sequence: CDR1 SEHNR, CDR2 FQNEAQ (reference sequence). This CDR3 is 15 amino acids long.

This chain joins TRBV4-2 and TRBJ2-7; 9 bases agree with TRBD1. V trimming: 1 base; J trimming: 0 bases; junction bases outside the gene matches: 1. Germline lookup yields CDR1 LGHNA and CDR2 YNFKEQ. The CDR3 has 15 residues. The CDR3 nucleotides are TGTGCCAGCAGCCAAGTGGGACAGGGCTCCTACGAGCAGTACTTC. Its translation is CASSQVGQGSYEQYF.

In DNA, the CDR3 is TGTGCCAGCAGCATACAGGGGGGGACCTCCTACAATGAGCAGTTCTTC. Protein: CASSIQGGTSYNEQFF. This rearrangement joins TRBV7-2 to TRBJ2-1, with D possibly being TRBD1 (8 bases). Trimming shortened V by 5 bases and J by 0 bases, and 14 bases separated the two germline ends. CDR1 and CDR2 from the germline V gene are SGHTA and FQGNSA. The CDR3 covers 16 residues.

This rearrangement joins TRBV18 to TRBJ2-2; the D gene is possibly TRBD1 (6 bases). The V gene lost 2 bases and the J gene lost 1 base, with 8 bases spanning the gap. This CDR3 is built from 15 residues. The V gene's germline CDR1 is KGHSH and CDR2 LQKENI. The CDR3 bases are TGTGCCAGCTCACCAGCAGGGGAGAACACCGGGGAGCTGTTTTTT. This translates into CASSPAGENTGELFF.

The chain combines TRBV6-4 with TRBJ1-1; 8 bases line up with TRBD1. Germline trimming cut 4 bases from V and 1 base from J; bases unmatched to any gene: 2. The CDR3 contains 14 residues. In germline, CDR1 is MRHNA, CDR2 SNTAGT. The CDR3 DNA reads as TGTGCCAGCAGTGCCGGACAGGGGAACACTGAAGCTTTCTTT. This translates into CASSAGQGNTEAFF.

This chain connects TRBV11-2 to TRBJ2-5; TRBD2 agrees at 9 bases. This CDR3 is 19 amino acids long. Per germline, CDR1 SGHAT and CDR2 FQNNGV. V shed 3 bases and J 7 bases; nucleotides not matched to a gene: 21. CDR3 in DNA: TGTGCCAGCAGCTTTGGCCAAGAGGGACTAGCACGAACTCTGCGGACCCAGTACTTC. Translation: CASSFGQEGLARTLRTQYF.

V is TRBV7-6 and J is TRBJ1-2; D might be TRBD1 (6 bases). CDR3 length equals 15 residues. V was clipped by 5 bases and J by 0 bases, with 13 bases between them. Germline V lookup: CDR1 SGHVS, CDR2 FNYEAQ. The CDR3 coding sequence is TGTGCCAGCAGCACCGGGACACAGTCTAACTATGGCTACACCTTC. Amino acids: CASSTGTQSNYGYTF.

The gene calls are TRBV7-2 and TRBJ1-5; TRBD1 matches at 9 bases. Germline-derived CDR1 and CDR2 are SGHTA and FQGNSA. This CDR3 has 13 amino acids. Trimming at V came to 5 bases and at J to 7 bases, leaving 3 bases not matched to a gene. The CDR3 spells CASSQDRGQPQHF. The CDR3 nucleotides read TGTGCCAGCAGCCAGGACAGGGGCCAGCCCCAGCATTTT.